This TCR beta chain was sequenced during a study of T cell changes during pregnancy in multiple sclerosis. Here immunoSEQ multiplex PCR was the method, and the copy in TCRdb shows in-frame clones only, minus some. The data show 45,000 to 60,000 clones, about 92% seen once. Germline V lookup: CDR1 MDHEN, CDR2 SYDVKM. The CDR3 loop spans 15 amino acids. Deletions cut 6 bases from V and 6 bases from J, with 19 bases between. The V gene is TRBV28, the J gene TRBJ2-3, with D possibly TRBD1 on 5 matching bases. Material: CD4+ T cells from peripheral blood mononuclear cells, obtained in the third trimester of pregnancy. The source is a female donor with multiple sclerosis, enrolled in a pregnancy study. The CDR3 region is CASSLIGRAGDTQYF. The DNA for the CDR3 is TGTGCCAGCAGCTTAATTGGACGGGCAGGGGATACGCAGTATTTT.